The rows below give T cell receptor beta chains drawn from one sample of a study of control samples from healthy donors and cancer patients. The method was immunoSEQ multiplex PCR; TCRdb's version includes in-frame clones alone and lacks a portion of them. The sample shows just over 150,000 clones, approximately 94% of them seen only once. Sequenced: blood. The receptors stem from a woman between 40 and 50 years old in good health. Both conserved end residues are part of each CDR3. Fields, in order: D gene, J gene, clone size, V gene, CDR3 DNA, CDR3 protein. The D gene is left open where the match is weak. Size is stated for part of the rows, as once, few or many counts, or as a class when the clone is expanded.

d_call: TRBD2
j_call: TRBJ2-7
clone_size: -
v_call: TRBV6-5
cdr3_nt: TGTGCCAGCAGTTATCGGGTGCGGGGGGTCTACGAGCAGTACTTC
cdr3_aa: CASSYRVRGVYEQYF

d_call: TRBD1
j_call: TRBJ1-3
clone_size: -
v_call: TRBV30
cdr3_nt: TGTGCCTGGCAACCGACAGGGGCTGGAAACACCATATATTTT
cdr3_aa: CAWQPTGAGNTIYF

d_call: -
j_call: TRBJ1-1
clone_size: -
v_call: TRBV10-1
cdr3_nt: TGCGCCAGCAGTGAGTCGACGCGGAACACTGAAGCTTTCTTT
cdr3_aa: CASSESTRNTEAFF

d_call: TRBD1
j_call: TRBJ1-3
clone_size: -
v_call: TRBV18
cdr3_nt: TGTGCCAGCTCACCAGGGGACAGATCTGGAAACACCATATATTTT
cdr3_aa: CASSPGDRSGNTIYF

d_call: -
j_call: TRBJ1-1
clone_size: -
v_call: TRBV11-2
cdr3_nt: TGTGCCAGCAGCGAGGCGGGGGCCAAGGGGAGAGCTTTCTTT
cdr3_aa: CASSEAGAKGRAFF

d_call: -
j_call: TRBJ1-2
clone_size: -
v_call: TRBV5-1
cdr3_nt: TGCGCCAGCAGCTTGGCGGGGGGCTCGAGCTATGGCTACACCTTC
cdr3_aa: CASSLAGGSSYGYTF

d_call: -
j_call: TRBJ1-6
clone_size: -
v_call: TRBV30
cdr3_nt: TGTGCCTGGAAACGGGCAGGAGAAGGCTCACCCCTCCACTTT
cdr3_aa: CAWKRAGEGSPLHF

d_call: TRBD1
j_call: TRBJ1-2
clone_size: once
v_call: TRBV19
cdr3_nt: TGTGCCAGTAGTGTTTCCGGGACAGCCTATGGCTACACCTTC
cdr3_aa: CASSVSGTAYGYTF

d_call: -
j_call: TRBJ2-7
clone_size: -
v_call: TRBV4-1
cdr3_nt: TGCGCCAGCAGCCATGGGACCGCAAGAGATTACGAGCAGTACTTC
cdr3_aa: CASSHGTARDYEQYF

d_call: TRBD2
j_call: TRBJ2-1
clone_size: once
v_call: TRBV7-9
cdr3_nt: TGTGCCAGCAGCCAGGGACTAGCGGGAGAGCAGTTCTTC
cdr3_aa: CASSQGLAGEQFF

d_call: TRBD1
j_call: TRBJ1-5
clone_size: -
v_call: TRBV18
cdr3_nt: TGTGCCAGCTCACCGGGACAGAGCAATCAGCCCCAGCATTTT
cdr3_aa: CASSPGQSNQPQHF

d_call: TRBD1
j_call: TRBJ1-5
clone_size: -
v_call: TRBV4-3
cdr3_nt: TGCGCCAGCAGCCCCCAATACGAGACAGGGGGTAATCAGCCCCAGCATTTT
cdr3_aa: CASSPQYETGGNQPQHF

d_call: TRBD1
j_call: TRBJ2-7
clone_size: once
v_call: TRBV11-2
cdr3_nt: TGTGCCAGCAGCCAGGACAGGGGGCACGAGCAGTACTTC
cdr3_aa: CASSQDRGHEQYF

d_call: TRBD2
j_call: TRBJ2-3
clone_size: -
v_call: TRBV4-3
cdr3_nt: TGCGCCAGCAGCCGGCAACTGCGGGGGGGACGCACAGATACGCAGTATTTT
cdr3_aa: CASSRQLRGGRTDTQYF

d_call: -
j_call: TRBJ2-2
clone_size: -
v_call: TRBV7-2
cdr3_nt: TGTGCCAGCAGCTTAGTGCAGGGGACGGGCGGGGAGCTGTTTTTT
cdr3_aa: CASSLVQGTGGELFF

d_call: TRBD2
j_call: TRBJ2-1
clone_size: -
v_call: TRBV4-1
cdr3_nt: TGCGCCAGCAACCAAAAGACTAGCGGGACCTACAATGAGCAGTTCTTC
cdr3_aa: CASNQKTSGTYNEQFF

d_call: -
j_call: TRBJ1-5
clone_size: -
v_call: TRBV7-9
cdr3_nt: TGTGCCAGCAGCAGGGCCGAGTTTGATAGCAATCAGCCCCAGCATTTT
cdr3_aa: CASSRAEFDSNQPQHF

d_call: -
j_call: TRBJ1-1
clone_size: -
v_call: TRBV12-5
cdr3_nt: TGTGCTAGTGGTTTGACAACGGGGGGGTGGAACACTGAAGCTTTCTTT
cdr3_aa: CASGLTTGGWNTEAFF

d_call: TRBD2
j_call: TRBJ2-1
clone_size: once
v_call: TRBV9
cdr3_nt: TGTGCCAGCAGCATTAGCGGGGTCCCGGGCAATGAGCAGTTCTTC
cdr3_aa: CASSISGVPGNEQFF

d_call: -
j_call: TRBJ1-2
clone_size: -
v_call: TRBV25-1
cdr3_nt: TGTGCCAGCAGTGTATACAGGGAAGGAGAGGGCTACACCTTC
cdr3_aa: CASSVYREGEGYTF

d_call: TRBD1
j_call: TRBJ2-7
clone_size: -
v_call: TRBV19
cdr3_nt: TGTGCCAGTAGTAAAACCGGGACAGTCTCCTACGAGCAGTACTTC
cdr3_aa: CASSKTGTVSYEQYF

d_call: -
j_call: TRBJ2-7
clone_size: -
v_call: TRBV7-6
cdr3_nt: TGTGCCAGCAGCTTTGGGACCCGGGAAGAGTACGAGCAGTACTTC
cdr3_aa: CASSFGTREEYEQYF

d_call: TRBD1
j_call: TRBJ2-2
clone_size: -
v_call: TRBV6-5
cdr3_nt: TGTGCCAGCAGAGGACAGGGGGAGGGCGGGGAGCTGTTTTTT
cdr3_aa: CASRGQGEGGELFF

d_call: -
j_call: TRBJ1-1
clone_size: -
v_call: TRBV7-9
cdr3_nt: TGTGCCAGCAGCTTAGACCACACTGAAGCTTTCTTT
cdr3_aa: CASSLDHTEAFF